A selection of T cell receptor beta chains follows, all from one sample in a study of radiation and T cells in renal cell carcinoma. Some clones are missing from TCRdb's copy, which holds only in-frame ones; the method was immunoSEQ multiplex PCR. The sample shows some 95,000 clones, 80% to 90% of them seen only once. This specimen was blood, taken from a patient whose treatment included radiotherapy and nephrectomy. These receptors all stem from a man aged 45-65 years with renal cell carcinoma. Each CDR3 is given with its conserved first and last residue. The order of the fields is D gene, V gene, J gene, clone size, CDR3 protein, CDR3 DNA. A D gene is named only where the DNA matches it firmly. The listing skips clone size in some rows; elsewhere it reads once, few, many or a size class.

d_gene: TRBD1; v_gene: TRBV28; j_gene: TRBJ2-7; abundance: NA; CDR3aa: CASNPGQSISYEQYF; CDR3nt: TGTGCCAGCAACCCGGGACAGTCGATCTCCTACGAGCAGTACTTC
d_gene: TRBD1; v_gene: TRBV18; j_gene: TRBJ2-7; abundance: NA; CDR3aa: CASKGQGYEQYF; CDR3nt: TGTGCCAGCAAAGGACAGGGCTACGAGCAGTACTTC
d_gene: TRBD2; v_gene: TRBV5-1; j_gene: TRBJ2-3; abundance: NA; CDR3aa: CASSPAPGLDTDTQYF; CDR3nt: TGCGCCAGCAGCCCGGCCCCGGGACTAGACACAGATACGCAGTATTTT
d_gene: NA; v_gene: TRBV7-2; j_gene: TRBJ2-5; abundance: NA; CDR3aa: CASSLQESGTQYF; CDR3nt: TGTGCCAGCAGCTTACAAGAGAGTGGGACCCAGTACTTC
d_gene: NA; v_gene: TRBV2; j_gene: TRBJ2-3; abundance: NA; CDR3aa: CASRTGADTQYF; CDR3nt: TGTGCCAGCAGGACAGGAGCAGATACGCAGTATTTT
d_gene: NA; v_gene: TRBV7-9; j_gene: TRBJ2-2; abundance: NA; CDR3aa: CASSLAYKSGELFF; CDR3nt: TGTGCCAGCAGCTTAGCGTACAAGTCCGGGGAGCTGTTTTTT
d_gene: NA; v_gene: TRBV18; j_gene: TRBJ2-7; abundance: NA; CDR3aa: CASSPPTRYEQYF; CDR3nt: TGTGCCAGCTCACCTCCCACACGCTACGAGCAGTACTTC
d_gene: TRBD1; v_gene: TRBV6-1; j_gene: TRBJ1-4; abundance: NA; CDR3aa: CASSEQRGTGGEKLFF; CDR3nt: TGTGCCAGCAGTGAACAGAGAGGGACAGGGGGTGAAAAACTGTTTTTT
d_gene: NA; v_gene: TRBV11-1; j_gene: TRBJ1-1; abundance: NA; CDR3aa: CASSLTGGFLNTEAFF; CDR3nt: TGTGCCAGCAGCTTAACGGGGGGATTCTTGAACACTGAAGCTTTCTTT
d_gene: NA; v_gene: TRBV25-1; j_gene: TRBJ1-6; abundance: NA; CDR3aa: CASSRSGEGANSPLHF; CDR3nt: TGTGCCAGCAGTCGCTCCGGGGAGGGAGCTAATTCACCCCTCCACTTT
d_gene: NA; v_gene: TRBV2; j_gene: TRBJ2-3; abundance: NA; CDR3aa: CASSESGAAPDTDTQYF; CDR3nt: TGTGCCAGCAGTGAATCAGGGGCCGCGCCTGACACAGATACGCAGTATTTT
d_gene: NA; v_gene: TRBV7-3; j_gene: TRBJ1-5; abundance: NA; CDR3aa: CASSPDANQPQHF; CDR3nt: TGTGCCAGCAGCCCGGACGCTAATCAGCCCCAGCATTTT
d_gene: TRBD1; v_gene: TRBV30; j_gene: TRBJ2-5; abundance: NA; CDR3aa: CAWSAGGGETQYF; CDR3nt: TGTGCCTGGAGTGCAGGGGGCGGTGAGACCCAGTACTTC
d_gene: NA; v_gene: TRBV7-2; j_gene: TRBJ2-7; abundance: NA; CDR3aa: CASSLRRGSAEQYF; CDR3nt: TGTGCCAGCAGCTTACGTAGAGGGTCGGCCGAGCAGTACTTC
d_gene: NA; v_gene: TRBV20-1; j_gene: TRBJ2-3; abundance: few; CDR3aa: CSAREWDTQYF; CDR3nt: TGCAGTGCGAGGGAGTGGGATACGCAGTATTTT
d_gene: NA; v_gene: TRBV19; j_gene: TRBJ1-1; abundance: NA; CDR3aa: CASSIWGGGTEAFF; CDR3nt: TGTGCCAGTAGTATATGGGGGGGTGGGACTGAAGCTTTCTTT
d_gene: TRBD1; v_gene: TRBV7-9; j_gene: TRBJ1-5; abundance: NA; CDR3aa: CASSLGGQGALQPQHF; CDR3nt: TGTGCCAGCAGCTTAGGGGGACAGGGGGCTTTACAGCCCCAGCATTTT
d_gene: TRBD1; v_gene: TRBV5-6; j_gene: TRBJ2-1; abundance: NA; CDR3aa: CASSFSTGWTYNEQFF; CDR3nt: TGTGCCAGCAGCTTTTCGACAGGGTGGACATACAATGAGCAGTTCTTC
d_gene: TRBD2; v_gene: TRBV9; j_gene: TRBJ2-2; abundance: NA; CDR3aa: CASSVSGSPTGELFF; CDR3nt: TGTGCCAGCAGCGTTAGCGGGAGTCCCACCGGGGAGCTGTTTTTT
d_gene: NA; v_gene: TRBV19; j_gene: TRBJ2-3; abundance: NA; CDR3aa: CASSSFGGTDTQYF; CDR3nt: TGTGCCAGTAGTTCGTTCGGGGGCACAGATACGCAGTATTTT
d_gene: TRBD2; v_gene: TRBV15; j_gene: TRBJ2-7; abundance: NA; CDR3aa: CATSRDLWGASGTSYEQYF; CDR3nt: TGTGCCACCAGCAGAGATCTCTGGGGAGCTAGCGGGACCTCCTACGAGCAGTACTTC
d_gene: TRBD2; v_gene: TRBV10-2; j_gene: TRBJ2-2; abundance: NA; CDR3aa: CASSESGGAGELFF; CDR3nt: TGCGCCAGCAGTGAGTCGGGAGGGGCCGGGGAGCTGTTTTTT
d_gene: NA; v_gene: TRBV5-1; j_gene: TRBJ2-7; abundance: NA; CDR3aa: CASSSKLAPSPQYF; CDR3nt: TGCGCCAGCAGCTCGAAACTTGCCCCTTCTCCTCAGTACTTC
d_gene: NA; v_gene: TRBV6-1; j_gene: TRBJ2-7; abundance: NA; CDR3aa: CASRDPGGEQYF; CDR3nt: TGTGCCAGCAGGGATCCCGGGGGCGAGCAGTACTTC
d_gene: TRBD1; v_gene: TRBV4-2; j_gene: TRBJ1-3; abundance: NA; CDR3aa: CASSHLRGTGTGNTIYF; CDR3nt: TGTGCCAGCAGCCACTTAAGGGGGACAGGGACAGGAAACACCATATATTTT
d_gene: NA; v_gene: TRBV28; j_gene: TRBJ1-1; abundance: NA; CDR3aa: CASSIPENTEAFF; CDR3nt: TGTGCCAGCTCAATACCGGAAAACACTGAAGCTTTCTTT
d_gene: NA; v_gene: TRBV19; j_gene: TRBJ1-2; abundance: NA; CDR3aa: CAAQTGSHYGYTF; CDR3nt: TGTGCCGCCCAAACAGGGTCCCACTATGGCTACACCTTC
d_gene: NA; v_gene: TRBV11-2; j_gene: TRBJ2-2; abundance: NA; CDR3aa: CASSLPGLPTGELFF; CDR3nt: TGTGCCAGCAGCTTACCAGGTTTGCCCACCGGGGAGCTGTTTTTT
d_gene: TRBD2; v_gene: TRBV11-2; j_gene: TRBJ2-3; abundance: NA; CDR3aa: CASKRGGHIDTQYF; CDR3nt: TGTGCCAGCAAGCGGGGGGGCCATATAGATACGCAGTATTTT
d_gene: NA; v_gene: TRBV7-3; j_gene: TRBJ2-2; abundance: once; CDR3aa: CASSQDSHTGELFF; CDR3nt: TGTGCCAGCAGCCAGGACAGCCACACCGGGGAGCTGTTTTTT
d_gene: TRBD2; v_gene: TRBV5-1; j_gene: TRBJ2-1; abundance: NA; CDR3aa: CASRIAGGPLKQFF; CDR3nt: TGCGCCAGCAGGATAGCGGGAGGGCCCTTAAAGCAGTTCTTC
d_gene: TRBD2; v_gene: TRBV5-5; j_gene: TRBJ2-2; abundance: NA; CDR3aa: CASSLGLAGPLTGELFF; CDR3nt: TGTGCCAGCAGCTTGGGTCTAGCGGGACCCCTGACCGGGGAGCTGTTTTTT
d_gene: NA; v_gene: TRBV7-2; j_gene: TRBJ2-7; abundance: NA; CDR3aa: CASSQNSEVYEQYF; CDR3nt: TGTGCCAGCAGTCAGAACAGCGAAGTCTACGAGCAGTACTTC
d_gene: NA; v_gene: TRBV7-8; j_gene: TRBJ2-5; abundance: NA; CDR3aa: CASSLDSRETQYF; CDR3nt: TGTGCCAGCAGCTTAGACTCTCGGGAGACCCAGTACTTC
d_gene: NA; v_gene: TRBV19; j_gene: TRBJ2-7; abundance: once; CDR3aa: CASSIAGEGYEQYF; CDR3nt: TGTGCCAGTAGTATAGCAGGGGAGGGCTACGAGCAGTACTTC
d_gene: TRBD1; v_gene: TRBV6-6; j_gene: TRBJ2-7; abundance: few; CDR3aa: CASSLLGQGSEQYF; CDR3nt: TGTGCCAGCAGCCTCTTGGGACAGGGCAGCGAGCAGTACTTC
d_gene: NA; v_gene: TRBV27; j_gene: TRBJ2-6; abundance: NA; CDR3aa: CASSLKNDMTGLSGRANVLTF; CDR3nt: TGTGCCAGCAGCCTGAAAAACGACATGACAGGTCTCTCTGGGAGGGCCAACGTCCTGACTTTC
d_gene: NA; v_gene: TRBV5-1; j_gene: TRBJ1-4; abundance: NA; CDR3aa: CASSSIPGATNEKLFF; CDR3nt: TGCGCCAGCAGCTCCATCCCAGGGGCAACTAATGAAAAACTGTTTTTT
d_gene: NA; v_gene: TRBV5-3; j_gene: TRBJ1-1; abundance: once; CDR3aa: CARSLVALALEKNTEAFF; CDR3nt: TGTGCCAGAAGCTTGGTTGCATTAGCCCTTGAAAAGAACACTGAAGCTTTCTTT
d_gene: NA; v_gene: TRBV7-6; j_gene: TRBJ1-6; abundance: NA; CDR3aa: CASSSQSARNNSPLHF; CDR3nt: TGTGCCAGCAGTTCTCAATCGGCCAGGAATAATTCACCCCTCCACTTT
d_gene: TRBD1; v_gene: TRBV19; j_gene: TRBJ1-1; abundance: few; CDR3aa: CASRQIDRGSTEAFF; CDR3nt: TGTGCCAGTAGGCAAATTGACAGGGGGAGCACTGAAGCTTTCTTT
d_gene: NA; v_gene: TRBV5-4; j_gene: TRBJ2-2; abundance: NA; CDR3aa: CASSLRGQANTGELFF; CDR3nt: TGTGCCAGCAGCTTGCGGGGGCAGGCGAACACCGGGGAGCTGTTTTTT
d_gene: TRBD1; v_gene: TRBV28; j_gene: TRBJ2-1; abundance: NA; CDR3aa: CASRWDRGTYNEQFF; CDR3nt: TGTGCCAGCAGGTGGGACAGGGGAACCTACAATGAGCAGTTCTTC
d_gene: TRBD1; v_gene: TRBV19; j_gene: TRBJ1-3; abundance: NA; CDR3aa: CASSRAGGSGNTIYF; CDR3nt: TGTGCCAGTAGTAGGGCAGGGGGCTCTGGAAACACCATATATTTT
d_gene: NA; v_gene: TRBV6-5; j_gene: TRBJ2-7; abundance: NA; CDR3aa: CASSYSKGGAEQYF; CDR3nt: TGTGCCAGCAGTTACTCGAAGGGGGGAGCCGAGCAGTACTTC
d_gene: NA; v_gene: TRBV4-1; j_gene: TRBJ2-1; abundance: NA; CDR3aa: CASSHRETPYGWNEQFF; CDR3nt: TGCGCCAGCAGCCACAGAGAAACCCCCTACGGGTGGAATGAGCAGTTCTTC
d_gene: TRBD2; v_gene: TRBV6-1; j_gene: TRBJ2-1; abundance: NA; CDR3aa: CASRTGTSGNEQFF; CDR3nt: TGTGCCAGCAGAACCGGGACTAGCGGAAATGAGCAGTTCTTC
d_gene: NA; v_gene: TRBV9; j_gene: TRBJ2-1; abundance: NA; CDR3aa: CASSVGGSLYNEQFF; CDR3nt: TGTGCCAGCAGCGTAGGGGGGAGCCTATACAATGAGCAGTTCTTC
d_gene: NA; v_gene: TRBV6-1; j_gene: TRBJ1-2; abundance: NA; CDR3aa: CASEGIRNRNYGYTF; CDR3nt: TGTGCCAGCGAGGGGATAAGAAACCGAAACTATGGCTACACCTTC
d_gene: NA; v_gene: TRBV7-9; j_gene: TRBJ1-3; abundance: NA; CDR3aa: CASVRGVTGNTIYF; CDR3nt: TGTGCCAGCGTCCGGGGGGTGACTGGAAACACCATATATTTT
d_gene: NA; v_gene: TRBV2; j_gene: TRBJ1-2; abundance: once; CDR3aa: CASKSGGRGYTF; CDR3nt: TGTGCCAGCAAGTCCGGGGGTCGGGGCTACACCTTC
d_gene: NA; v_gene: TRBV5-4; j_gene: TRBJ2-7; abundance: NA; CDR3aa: CASSLGWSDDSYEQYF; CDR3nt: TGTGCCAGCAGCTTGGGCTGGTCAGACGACTCCTACGAGCAGTACTTC
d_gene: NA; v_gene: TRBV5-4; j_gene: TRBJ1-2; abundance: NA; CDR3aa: CASSFSDNSGYTF; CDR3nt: TGTGCCAGCAGCTTTTCCGACAACTCTGGCTACACCTTC
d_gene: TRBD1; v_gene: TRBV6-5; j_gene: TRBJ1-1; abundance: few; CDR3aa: CASFGTGKAPEAFF; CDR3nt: TGTGCCAGCTTCGGGACAGGGAAAGCTCCTGAAGCTTTCTTT
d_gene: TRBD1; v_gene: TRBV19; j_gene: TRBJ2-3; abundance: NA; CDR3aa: CASSFGQGADTQYF; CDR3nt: TGTGCCAGTAGTTTCGGACAGGGGGCAGATACGCAGTATTTT